This T cell receptor (beta chain) appears in the sequencing data of a study of blood T cell repertoires in COVID-19. Looking at the study overall: PBMCs, B-cell-depleted T cells, or T cells were the source of the cDNA or gDNA that made up the material.

The repertoire was sequenced with immunoSEQ multiplex PCR; TCRdb's copy has only in-frame clones and lacks some. The sample has some 77,000 clones, around 85% seen once. After removal of 2 bases from V and 5 bases from J, the junction contained 9 bases not matched to a gene. Germline CDR1 is WSHSY and CDR2 is SAAADI. The CDR3 loop spans 17 amino acids. The receptor's source is a man under 40 with acute or convalescent COVID-19. Sequencing used peripheral blood. The rearrangement uses TRBV10-2 and TRBJ2-2; TRBD2 aligns across 9 bases. The CDR3 loop reads CASSEPWISGRTGELFF. CDR3 nucleotides: TGCGCCAGCAGTGAGCCCTGGATCAGCGGGAGGACCGGGGAGCTGTTTTTT.